A selection of T cell receptor beta chains follows, all from one sample in a study of T cell responses to AZD1222 COVID-19 vaccine. The protocol was immunoSEQ multiplex PCR, while the TCRdb copy is restricted to in-frame clones and leaves out a portion. The repertoire holds under 95,000 clones, with around 90% as singletons. The sequenced sample was peripheral blood, obtained on day 0 of AZD1222 vaccination. The receptor source for this set is an adult in good health. Each CDR3 is given with its conserved first and last residue. D genes are given only for firm matches. Some rows have no size entry. The others give once, few or many, or a class for an expanded clone.

j_call | d_call | clone_size | v_call | cdr3_aa | cdr3_nt
TRBJ1-1 | - | few | TRBV5-4 | CASSLVFEGRTEAFF | TGTGCCAGCAGCTTGGTCTTTGAGGGTCGAACTGAAGCTTTCTTT
TRBJ1-3 | - | - | TRBV5-1 | CASSSDGGNTIYF | TGCGCCAGCAGTTCCGACGGGGGAAACACCATATATTTT
TRBJ2-4 | - | - | TRBV5-1 | CASSSGQLLAKNIQYF | TGCGCCAGCAGCTCCGGACAGCTTCTAGCCAAAAACATTCAGTACTTC
TRBJ1-1 | - | - | TRBV6-2/TRBV6-3 | CASSPAGTITEAFF | TGTGCCAGCAGCCCCGCAGGGACGATAACTGAAGCTTTCTTT
TRBJ1-4 | - | once | TRBV5-1 | CASSPLPNEKLFF | TGCGCCAGCAGCCCCTTACCCAATGAAAAACTGTTTTTT
TRBJ2-1 | - | - | TRBV24-1 | CEGSSNNEQFF | TGTGAAGGAAGCTCTAACAATGAGCAGTTCTTC
TRBJ2-7 | - | - | TRBV6-5 | CASSSSLQGYEQYF | TGTGCCAGCAGTTCTTCACTACAGGGCTACGAGCAGTACTTC
TRBJ2-7 | - | - | TRBV13 | CASSLGRGWDSYEQYF | TGTGCCAGCAGCTTAGGCCGGGGCTGGGACTCCTACGAGCAGTACTTC
TRBJ1-2 | TRBD1 | once | TRBV5-1 | CASSSGTVPPNYGYTF | TGCGCCAGCAGCTCCGGGACAGTCCCCCCTAACTATGGCTACACCTTC
TRBJ2-1 | TRBD2 | - | TRBV14 | CASSPSTSGANEQFF | TGTGCCAGCAGCCCGTCGACTAGCGGGGCCAATGAGCAGTTCTTC
TRBJ2-2 | - | - | TRBV5-1 | CASSLSTTGELFF | TGCGCCAGCAGCCTGTCGACCACCGGGGAGCTGTTTTTT
TRBJ1-1 | TRBD1 | - | TRBV28 | CASHRQGATEAFF | TGTGCCAGCCACAGGCAGGGGGCCACTGAAGCTTTCTTT
TRBJ1-1 | - | - | TRBV12-3/TRBV12-4 | CASSLHDEAFF | TGTGCCAGCAGTTTACACGATGAAGCTTTCTTT
TRBJ1-6 | TRBD1 | - | TRBV19 | CASSIFGTVPNSPLHF | TGTGCCAGTAGTATCTTTGGGACAGTCCCTAATTCACCCCTCCACTTT
TRBJ2-2 | - | - | TRBV4-3 | CASSLFSSNTGELFF | TGCGCCAGCAGCCTCTTTTCATCGAACACCGGGGAGCTGTTTTTT
TRBJ1-2 | TRBD1 | - | TRBV19 | CASSEGQGNGYTF | TGTGCCAGTAGCGAGGGACAGGGAAACGGCTACACCTTC
TRBJ2-7 | - | - | TRBV18 | CASSPLVGYEQYF | TGTGCCAGCTCACCACTGGTGGGCTACGAGCAGTACTTC
TRBJ2-7 | TRBD2 | - | TRBV4-1 | CASSHSGDGSEQYF | TGCGCCAGCAGCCACAGCGGGGATGGGAGCGAGCAGTACTTC
TRBJ1-6 | TRBD1 | - | TRBV7-6 | CASSLIDRANNSPLHF | TGTGCCAGCAGCTTAATCGACAGGGCGAATAATTCACCCCTCCACTTT
TRBJ1-2 | - | - | TRBV25-1 | CASSEFWDTNSNYGYTF | TGTGCCAGCAGTGAATTTTGGGACACCAACTCTAACTATGGCTACACCTTC
TRBJ2-5 | TRBD2 | - | TRBV3-1/TRBV3-2 | CASSQRTGGETQYF | TGTGCCAGCAGCCAAAGGACGGGGGGAGAGACCCAGTACTTC
TRBJ1-2 | - | once | TRBV12-3/TRBV12-4 | CASSLGRGYGYTF | TGTGCCAGCAGTTTGGGGCGGGGATATGGCTACACCTTC
TRBJ1-1 | - | - | TRBV7-9 | CASSLPYTEAFF | TGTGCCAGCAGCTTGCCCTACACTGAAGCTTTCTTT
TRBJ2-7 | TRBD1 | - | TRBV5-4 | CASSYTGTGPEQYF | TGTGCCAGCAGCTATACCGGGACAGGGCCCGAGCAGTACTTC
TRBJ2-5 | - | - | TRBV29-1 | CSVEVAGNNF | TGCAGCGTTGAAGTGGCAGGGAATAACTTC
TRBJ1-2 | - | - | TRBV28 | CASTAGVGYTF | TGTGCCAGCACCGCAGGGGTTGGCTACACCTTC
TRBJ1-6 | - | - | TRBV7-2 | CASSSRLQGPDSPLHF | TGTGCCAGCAGCTCACGCCTACAGGGTCCTGATTCACCCCTCCACTTT
TRBJ1-4 | TRBD1 | - | TRBV5-5 | CASNRLTGPGKLFF | TGTGCCAGCAACCGCCTGACAGGGCCGGGAAAACTGTTTTTT